What follows are 4 T cell receptor beta chains derived from one specimen sequenced in a study of cytomegalovirus exposure and HLA in healthy donors. Use of 60 Vbeta and 13 Jbeta primers characterized the PCR. The assay was immunoSEQ multiplex PCR, and TCRdb's table has in-frame clones only and misses some. The sample lists approximately 130,000 clones, 8.5% to 9% occurring once. Sequenced sample: PBMCs. These receptors all stem from a woman aged 40 to 50 in good health and CMV-seropositive.

CDR3 residues: CASSGSVSTDTQYF. Written as DNA, the CDR3 is TGTGCCAGCAGCGGTAGCGTTTCCACAGATACGCAGTATTTT. V gene TRBV5-4 combines with J gene TRBJ2-3, with D maybe TRBD2 (5 bases). This CDR3 has 14 residues. Germline V CDR1 and CDR2: SGHNT, YYREEE (reference sequence). V was pared by 4 bases and J by 2 bases, with 11 bases between.

This clone was seen a handful of times. The J gene is TRBJ1-1, the V gene TRBV16; D not resolved. This CDR3 region has 13 residues. Between the trimmed V and J ends, which lost 0 bases and 1 base, there was a span of 3 bases. Germline loops: CDR1 KGHSY, CDR2 FQNENV. As DNA, the CDR3 is TGTGCCAGCAGCCAATCCAGGAACACTGAAGCTTTCTTT. It translates to CASSQSRNTEAFF.

The chain has TRBV2 and TRBJ1-5; D perhaps matches TRBD1 (6 bases). Trimming cost V 5 bases and J 7 bases, with 24 bases left between them. Germline loops: CDR1 SNHLY, CDR2 FYNNEI. CDR3 size: 17 residues. CDR3 amino acids: CASSTGAGAQGRQPQHF. The CDR3 DNA reads as TGTGCCAGCAGTACCGGGGCGGGGGCCCAAGGGAGGCAGCCCCAGCATTTT.

This chain joins TRBV5-1 and TRBJ2-7; 16 bases fit TRBD2. The trim removed 4 bases at V and 2 bases at J, leaving 6 bases unmatched. Germline V gives CDR1 SGHRS, CDR2 YFSETQ. This CDR3 region has 17 residues. This chain's CDR3 is CASSGTSGGVLAYEQYF. In DNA form, the CDR3 reads TGCGCCAGCAGCGGGACTAGCGGGGGGGTTTTAGCCTACGAGCAGTACTTC.